A selection of T cell receptor beta chains follows, all from one sample in a study of cytomegalovirus exposure and HLA in healthy donors. Sequencing was performed with immunoSEQ multiplex PCR; in TCRdb, only in-frame clones are kept and a portion is missing. The data show approximately 130,000 clones, with approximately 81% seen just once and 2.2% held by the top ten. The sample comprised PBMCs. These receptors were obtained from a woman aged 40 to 49 in good health and CMV-seronegative. CDR3s include the opening cysteine and the closing phenylalanine or tryptophan. The D gene is left open where the match is weak. Size is stated for part of the rows, as once, few or many counts, or as a class when the clone is expanded.

J: TRBJ1-1
size: -
V: TRBV10-2
D: -
DNA: TGCGCCAGCAGTGAGTTCAGGGCCAGAGAAGCCTTCTTT
CDR3: CASSEFRAREAFF

J: TRBJ2-2
size: once
V: TRBV21-1
D: -
DNA: TGTGCCAGCAGCATTGGCGCGTGCTATTCGAACATCGTCGGGACCGGGGAGCTGTTTTTT
CDR3: CASSIGACYSNIVGTGELFF

J: TRBJ2-7
size: -
V: TRBV19
D: TRBD1
DNA: TGTGCCAGTAGTATCCAACAGGGGATTTACCGGGGTGAGCAGTACTTC
CDR3: CASSIQQGIYRGEQYF

J: TRBJ1-1
size: -
V: TRBV2
D: -
DNA: TGTGCCAGCACCCTGACAGGCCCGACTGAAGCTTTCTTT
CDR3: CASTLTGPTEAFF

J: TRBJ1-2
size: -
V: TRBV4-2
D: TRBD1
DNA: TGTGCCAGCAGCCAAGAAAGCCAGGGGGATGGCCACACCTTC
CDR3: CASSQESQGDGHTF

J: TRBJ2-3
size: once
V: TRBV7-9
D: -
DNA: TGTGCCAGCAGCTTGGACACCGGCACAGATACGCAGTATTTT
CDR3: CASSLDTGTDTQYF

J: TRBJ2-1
size: -
V: TRBV7-3
D: TRBD2
DNA: TGTGCCAGCAGCCCGAGTGGCGGGAGAGGGAATGAGCAGTTCTTC
CDR3: CASSPSGGRGNEQFF

J: TRBJ2-3
size: -
V: TRBV19
D: TRBD2
DNA: TGTGCCAGTAGTATCTTGGGGGGAGGGTCTACAGATACGCAGTATTTT
CDR3: CASSILGGGSTDTQYF

J: TRBJ1-2
size: few
V: TRBV2
D: -
DNA: TGTGCCAGCAGTGACCTGACAGGTGCTAACTATGGCTACACCTTC
CDR3: CASSDLTGANYGYTF

J: TRBJ1-5
size: -
V: TRBV28
D: -
DNA: TGTGCCAGCAGTTGGGGGGGGGATCAGCCCCAGCATTTT
CDR3: CASSWGGDQPQHF

J: TRBJ2-3
size: -
V: TRBV7-9
D: TRBD1
DNA: TGTGCCAGCAGCTTAGGACAGGGGGGCACAGATACGCAGTATTTT
CDR3: CASSLGQGGTDTQYF

J: TRBJ2-3
size: -
V: TRBV19
D: TRBD2
DNA: TGTGCCAGTAGTATTTTTGCGGGAGCCTACACAGATACGCAGTATTTT
CDR3: CASSIFAGAYTDTQYF

J: TRBJ2-2
size: -
V: TRBV27
D: TRBD1
DNA: TGTGCCAGCAGTTCCGGGACAGGGTTTTTTAGCGGCGGGGAGCTGTTTTTT
CDR3: CASSSGTGFFSGGELFF

J: TRBJ1-1
size: -
V: TRBV7-9
D: TRBD1
DNA: TGTGCCAGCAGCTCACCGACAGGGGGTTTAAGGACTGAAGCTTTCTTT
CDR3: CASSSPTGGLRTEAFF

J: TRBJ1-1
size: few
V: TRBV2
D: TRBD1
DNA: TGTGCCAGCATAGGGACAGTGGATACTGAAGCTTTCTTT
CDR3: CASIGTVDTEAFF

J: TRBJ1-2
size: -
V: TRBV19
D: -
DNA: TGTGCCAGTAGGCGGGGGAACTATGGCTACACCTTC
CDR3: CASRRGNYGYTF

J: TRBJ1-1
size: -
V: TRBV27
D: TRBD1
DNA: TGTGCCAGCAGTCTGATCGGACAGGGTCGGAATACTTTCTTT
CDR3: CASSLIGQGRNTFF

J: TRBJ1-2
size: -
V: TRBV13
D: -
DNA: TGTGCCAGCAGCTTAGGTGGGGGGGCGCAAGGCTACACCTTC
CDR3: CASSLGGGAQGYTF

J: TRBJ1-2
size: -
V: TRBV7-9
D: -
DNA: TGTGCCAGCAGCTTAAGGGGGAGCTATGGCTACACCTTC
CDR3: CASSLRGSYGYTF

J: TRBJ1-6
size: -
V: TRBV14
D: -
DNA: TGTGCCAGCAGCCACACAGGGTGGAATTCACCCCTCCACTTT
CDR3: CASSHTGWNSPLHF

J: TRBJ2-6
size: -
V: TRBV7-9
D: -
DNA: TGTGCCAGCAGCTTAGCCGGCTCTGGGGCCAACGTCCTGACTTTC
CDR3: CASSLAGSGANVLTF

J: TRBJ2-1
size: -
V: TRBV14
D: -
DNA: TGTGCCAGCAGCCTTATGCGGTCGGGTGGTGAGCAGTTCTTC
CDR3: CASSLMRSGGEQFF

J: TRBJ2-5
size: -
V: TRBV15
D: TRBD2
DNA: TGTGCCACCACTCCGACTAGCGGGGCAAAGCAGTACTTC
CDR3: CATTPTSGAKQYF

J: TRBJ2-1
size: -
V: TRBV10-3
D: -
DNA: TGTGCCAACGCGACGGGACAATGGCAGTTCTTC
CDR3: CANATGQWQFF

J: TRBJ2-1
size: -
V: TRBV30
D: TRBD1
DNA: TGTGCCTCCCTAGGGGACAGGGGCTACAATGAGCAGTTCTTC
CDR3: CASLGDRGYNEQFF

J: TRBJ2-7
size: -
V: TRBV30
D: -
DNA: TGTGCCTGGAGTCTTGAAGCAGGTCTCCTATACGAGCAGTACTTC
CDR3: CAWSLEAGLLYEQYF

J: TRBJ2-5
size: -
V: TRBV27
D: TRBD1
DNA: TGTGCCAGCAGCGCCCCGGGACAGGGGAAGACCCAGTACTTC
CDR3: CASSAPGQGKTQYF

J: TRBJ2-7
size: -
V: TRBV7-8
D: TRBD1
DNA: TGTGCCAGCAGCTTAGCGGGGACAGGAACCTACGAGCAGTACTTC
CDR3: CASSLAGTGTYEQYF

J: TRBJ2-1
size: few
V: TRBV11-2
D: TRBD2
DNA: TGTGCCAGCAGCCCCCAGGGGGTTAGCGGGAGCTCCTACAATGAGCAGTTCTTC
CDR3: CASSPQGVSGSSYNEQFF

J: TRBJ1-6
size: -
V: TRBV27
D: -
DNA: TGTGCCAGCAGACTTCCCGGGACAAACAATTCACCCCTCCACTTT
CDR3: CASRLPGTNNSPLHF

J: TRBJ1-2
size: -
V: TRBV9
D: -
DNA: TGTGCCAGCAGCGTAGCTACCGAAGCGACAGAGAAAAATTATGGCTACACCTTC
CDR3: CASSVATEATEKNYGYTF

J: TRBJ1-6
size: -
V: TRBV6-5
D: -
DNA: TGTGCCACCTCTGGGCAGTATAATTCACCCCTCCACTTT
CDR3: CATSGQYNSPLHF

J: TRBJ2-2
size: -
V: TRBV7-6
D: -
DNA: TGTGCCAGCAGGCGAAGCATGAACACCGGGGAGCTGTTTTTT
CDR3: CASRRSMNTGELFF